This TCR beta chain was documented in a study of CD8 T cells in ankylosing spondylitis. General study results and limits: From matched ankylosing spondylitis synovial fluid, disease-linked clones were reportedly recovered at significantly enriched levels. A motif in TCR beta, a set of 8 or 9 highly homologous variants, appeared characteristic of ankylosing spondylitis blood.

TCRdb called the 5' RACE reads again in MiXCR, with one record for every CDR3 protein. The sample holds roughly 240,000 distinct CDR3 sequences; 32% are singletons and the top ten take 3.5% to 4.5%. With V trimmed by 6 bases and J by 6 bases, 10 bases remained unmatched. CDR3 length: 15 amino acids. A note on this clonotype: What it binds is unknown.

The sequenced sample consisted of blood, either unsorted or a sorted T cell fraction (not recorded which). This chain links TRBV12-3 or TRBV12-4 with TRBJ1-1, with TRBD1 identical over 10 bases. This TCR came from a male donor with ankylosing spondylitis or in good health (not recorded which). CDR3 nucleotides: TGTGCCAGCAGCCCCCAGGGACAGGGGATGTCTGAAGCTTTCTTT. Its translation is CASSPQGQGMSEAFF.